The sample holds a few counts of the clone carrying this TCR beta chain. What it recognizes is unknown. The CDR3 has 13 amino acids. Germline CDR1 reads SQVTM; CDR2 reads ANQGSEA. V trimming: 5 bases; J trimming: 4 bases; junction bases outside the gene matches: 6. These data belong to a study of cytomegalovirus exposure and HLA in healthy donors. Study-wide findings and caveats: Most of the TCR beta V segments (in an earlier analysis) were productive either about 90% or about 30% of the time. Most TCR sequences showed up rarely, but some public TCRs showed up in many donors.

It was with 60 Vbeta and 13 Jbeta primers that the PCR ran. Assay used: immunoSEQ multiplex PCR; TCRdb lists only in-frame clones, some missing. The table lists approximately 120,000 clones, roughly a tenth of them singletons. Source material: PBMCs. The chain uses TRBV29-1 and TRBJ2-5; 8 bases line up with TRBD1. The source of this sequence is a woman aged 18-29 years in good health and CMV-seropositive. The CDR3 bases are TGCAGCGTTTCGGCGGACAGGGCAGAGACCCAGTACTTC. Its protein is CSVSADRAETQYF.